A single T cell receptor (beta chain) is shown here with its context. The antigen is unknown. TCRdb's table, derived via immunoSEQ multiplex PCR, lists solely in-frame clones and lacks some. Of some 120,000 clones listed, around nine tenths are singletons. While the first cohort had over 650 subjects, the donors belonged to the separate validation cohort of 120 subjects. This sample stems from a study of cytomegalovirus exposure and HLA in healthy donors. Study results and caveats: With high specificity and sensitivity, the classifier reportedly diagnosed cytomegalovirus status.

The sequencing input was PBMCs. This clonotype was sampled from a man aged 25 to 40 in good health and CMV-seronegative.

CDR3 amino acids: CASSEALPSGRAHEQFF. In DNA form, the CDR3 reads TGTGCCAGCAGTGAAGCGCTTCCTAGCGGGAGGGCTCATGAGCAGTTCTTC. This chain links TRBV2 with TRBJ2-1; 12 nucleotides agree with TRBD2. The CDR3 consists of 17 residues. Germline CDR1 SNHLY, CDR2 FYNNEI. V dropped 0 bases and J dropped 8; count of bases not matched to a gene: 8. The variable domain in full, completed from reference TRBV2 and TRBJ2-1, reads EPEVTQTPSHQVTQMGQEVILRCVPISNHLYFYWYRQILGQKVEFLVSFYNNEISEKSEIFDDQFSVERPDGSNFTLKIRSTKLEDSAMYFCASSEALPSGRAHEQFFGPGTRLTVL.